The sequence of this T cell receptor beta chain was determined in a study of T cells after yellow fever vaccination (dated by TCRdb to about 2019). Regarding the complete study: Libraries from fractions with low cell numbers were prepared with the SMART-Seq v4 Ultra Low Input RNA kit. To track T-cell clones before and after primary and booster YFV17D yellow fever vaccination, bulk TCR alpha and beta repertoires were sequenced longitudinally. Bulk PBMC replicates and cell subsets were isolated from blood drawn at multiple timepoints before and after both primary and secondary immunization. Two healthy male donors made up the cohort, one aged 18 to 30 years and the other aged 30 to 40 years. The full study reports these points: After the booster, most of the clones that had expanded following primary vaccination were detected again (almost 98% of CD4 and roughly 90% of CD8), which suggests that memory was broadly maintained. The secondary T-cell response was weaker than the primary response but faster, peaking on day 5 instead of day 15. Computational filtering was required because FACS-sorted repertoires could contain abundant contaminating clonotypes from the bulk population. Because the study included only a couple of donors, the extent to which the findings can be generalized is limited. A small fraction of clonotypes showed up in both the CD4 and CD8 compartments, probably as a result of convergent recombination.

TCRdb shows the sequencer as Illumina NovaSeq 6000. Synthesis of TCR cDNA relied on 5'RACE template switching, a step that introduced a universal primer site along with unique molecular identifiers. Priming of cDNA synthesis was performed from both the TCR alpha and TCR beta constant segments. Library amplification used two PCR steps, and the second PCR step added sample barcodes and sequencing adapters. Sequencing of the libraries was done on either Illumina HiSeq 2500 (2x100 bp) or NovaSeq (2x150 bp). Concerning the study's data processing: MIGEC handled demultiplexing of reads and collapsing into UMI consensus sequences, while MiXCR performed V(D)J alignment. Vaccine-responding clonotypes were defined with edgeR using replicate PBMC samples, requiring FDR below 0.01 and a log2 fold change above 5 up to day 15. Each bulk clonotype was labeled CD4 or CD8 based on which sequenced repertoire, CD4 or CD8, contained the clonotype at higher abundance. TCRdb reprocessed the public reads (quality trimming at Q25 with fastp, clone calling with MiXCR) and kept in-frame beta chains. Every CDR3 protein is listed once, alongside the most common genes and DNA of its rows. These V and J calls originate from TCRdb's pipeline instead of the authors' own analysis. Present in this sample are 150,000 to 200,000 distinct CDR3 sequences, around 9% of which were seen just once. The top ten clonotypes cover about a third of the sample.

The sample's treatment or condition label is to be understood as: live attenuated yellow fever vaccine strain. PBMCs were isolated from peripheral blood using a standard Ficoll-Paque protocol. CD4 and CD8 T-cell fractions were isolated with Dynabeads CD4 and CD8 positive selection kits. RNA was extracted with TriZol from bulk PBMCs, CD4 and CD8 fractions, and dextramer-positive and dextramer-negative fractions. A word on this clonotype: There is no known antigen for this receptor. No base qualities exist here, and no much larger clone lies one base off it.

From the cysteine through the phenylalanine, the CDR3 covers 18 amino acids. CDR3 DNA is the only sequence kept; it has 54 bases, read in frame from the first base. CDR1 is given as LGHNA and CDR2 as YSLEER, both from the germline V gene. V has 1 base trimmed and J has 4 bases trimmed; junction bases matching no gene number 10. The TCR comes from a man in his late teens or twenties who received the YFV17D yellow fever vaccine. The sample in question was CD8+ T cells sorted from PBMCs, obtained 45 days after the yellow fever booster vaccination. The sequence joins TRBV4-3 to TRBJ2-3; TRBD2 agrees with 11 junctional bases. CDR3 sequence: CASSQGAFSGGASDTQYF. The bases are TGCGCCAGCAGCCAAGGGGCCTTTAGCGGGGGGGCCTCAGATACGCAGTATTTT.